The 6 T cell receptor beta chains in this list originate from one sample, sequenced in a study of shared clonotypes between healthy human individuals. Clones were sequenced by immunoSEQ multiplex PCR, and TCRdb holds only the in-frame ones, with some missing. The table shows more than 2 million clones, with roughly 94% occurring only once. Sequences were obtained from naive CD4+ T cells sorted from blood. Subset of the sample: CD45RA+ positively selected. The source of these receptors is a man younger than 35 in good health.

V and J are TRBV7-6 and TRBJ2-1, with 8 positions matching TRBD1. Germline loops: CDR1 SGHVS, CDR2 FNYEAQ. This CDR3 has 13 residues. The V gene end was trimmed by 1 base and the J gene end by 8 bases; junction bases not matched to a gene: 1. CDR3 sequence (DNA): TGTGCCAGCAGCTTAGAGACAGGGGATGAGCAGTTCTTC. The encoded protein is CASSLETGDEQFF. Looking up the rest from reference TRBV7-6 and TRBJ2-1 gives the full variable domain: GAGVSQSPRYKVTKRGQDVALRCDPISGHVSLYWYRQALGQGPEFLTYFNYEAQQDKSGLPNDRFSAERPEGSISTLTIQRTEQRDSAMYRCASSLETGDEQFFGPGTRLTVL.

This sequence joins TRBV18 and TRBJ2-5; 8 positions match TRBD1. Per germline, CDR1 KGHSH and CDR2 LQKENI. Trimming removed 2 bases from V and 2 bases from J; junction bases left unmatched: 4. There are 15 residues in the CDR3. The DNA of the CDR3 is TGTGCCAGCTCACCAAGGACAGGGATACAAGAGACCCAGTACTTC. Residues: CASSPRTGIQETQYF.

The CDR3 coding sequence is TGTGCCAGTAGTGTCGCAAATAGCAATCAGCCCCAGCATTTT. As protein: CASSVANSNQPQHF. The chain combines TRBV19 with TRBJ1-5, with D unresolved. The CDR3 runs 14 residues. V lost 5 bases and J 0 bases, leaving 8 bases between the germline ends. CDR1 and CDR2 (germline): LNHDA, SQIVND (reference sequence).

This clone was found once. Other nucleotide sequences in the sample specify the same CDR3. The chain employs TRBV7-9 and TRBJ2-7; the D gene could be TRBD1 or TRBD2 (5 bases each). The CDR3 runs 13 residues. V was pared by 3 bases and J by 3 bases, with 9 bases between. Germline CDR1 and CDR2: SEHNR and FQNEAQ (reference sequence). The chain's CDR3 is CASSLAGSYEQYF. In DNA, the CDR3 is TGTGCCAGCAGCTTGGCAGGGAGCTACGAGCAGTACTTC.

The chain uses TRBV4-1 and TRBJ1-2; D unresolved. This CDR3 contains 16 residues. The ends were cut back, 4 bases at V and 0 bases at J, with 15 bases in the middle. The germline V gene encodes CDR1 MGHRA and CDR2 YSYEKL. The CDR3: CASSLHFAGANYGYTF. CDR3 sequence (DNA): TGCGCCAGCAGCCTCCATTTCGCCGGGGCTAACTATGGCTACACCTTC.

The V and J genes are TRBV7-6 and TRBJ1-6; unclear D gene. This CDR3 contains 16 residues. The V end was cut by 1 base, the J end by 6 bases, with 13 bases between. CDR1 SGHVS and CDR2 FNYEAQ come from the germline V gene. CDR3 sequence (DNA): TGTGCCAGCAGCTTAGGTTCAGGAGGAGGTAATTCACCCCTCCACTTT. This encodes CASSLGSGGGNSPLHF. The full variable domain, rest sourced from reference TRBV7-6 and TRBJ1-6, is GAGVSQSPRYKVTKRGQDVALRCDPISGHVSLYWYRQALGQGPEFLTYFNYEAQQDKSGLPNDRFSAERPEGSISTLTIQRTEQRDSAMYRCASSLGSGGGNSPLHFGNGTRLTVT.